The present T cell receptor (beta chain) was sequenced within a study of Ad26.COV2.S vaccination and SARS-CoV-2 variants. Study-wide findings and caveats: Assessments of TCR breadth and depth may have underestimated the total T cell responses. A substantial breadth of spike-specific CD8+ and CD4+ T cell responses after vaccination has been reported. Spike-specific TCR breadth was greater in vaccine than placebo recipients.

This clone was found once. The antigen is undetermined. Profiling relied on immunoSEQ multiplex PCR, and the TCRdb table lists in-frame clones only, not all of them. The sample holds 300,000 to 400,000 clones; 87% are singletons and the top ten take about 3%. The CDR3 covers 16 residues. CDR1 SGHVS and CDR2 FNYEAQ come from the germline V gene. V lost 5 bases, J lost 3 bases, and 7 bases stayed unmatched. Treatment of the sample: approximately 18 received Ad26.COV2.S at low or high dose, single or two shots; five or six received placebo; per-sample allocation not given. Sample collection was performed on day 63 after the first vaccine or placebo injection.

The sequenced sample was peripheral blood, obtained in a trial of Ad26.COV2.S vaccine versus placebo. The J gene is TRBJ1-1, the V gene TRBV7-6, with TRBD1 matching 12 bases. This sequence was found in a person between 18 and 60 years old who received the Ad26.COV2.S COVID-19 vaccine or a placebo. The CDR3 protein is CASSPGQGASDTEAFF. The CDR3 nucleotides are TGTGCCAGCAGCCCGGGACAGGGGGCGTCGGACACTGAAGCTTTCTTT.